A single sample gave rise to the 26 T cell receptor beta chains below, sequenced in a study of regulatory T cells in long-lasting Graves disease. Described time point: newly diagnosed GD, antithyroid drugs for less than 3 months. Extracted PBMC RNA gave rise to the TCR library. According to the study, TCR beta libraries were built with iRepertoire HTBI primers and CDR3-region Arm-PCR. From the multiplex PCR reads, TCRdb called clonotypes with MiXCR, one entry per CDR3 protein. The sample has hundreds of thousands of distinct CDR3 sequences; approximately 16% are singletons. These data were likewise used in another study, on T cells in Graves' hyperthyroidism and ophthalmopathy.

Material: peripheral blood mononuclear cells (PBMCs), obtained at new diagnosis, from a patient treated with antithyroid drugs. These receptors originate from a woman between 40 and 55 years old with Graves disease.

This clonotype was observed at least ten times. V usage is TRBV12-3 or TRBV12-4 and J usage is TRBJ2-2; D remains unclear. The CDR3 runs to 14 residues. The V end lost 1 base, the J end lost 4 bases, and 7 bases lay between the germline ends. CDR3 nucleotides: TGTGCCAGCAGTTTAGTTGATTTCACCGGGGAGCTGTTTTTT. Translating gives CASSLVDFTGELFF.

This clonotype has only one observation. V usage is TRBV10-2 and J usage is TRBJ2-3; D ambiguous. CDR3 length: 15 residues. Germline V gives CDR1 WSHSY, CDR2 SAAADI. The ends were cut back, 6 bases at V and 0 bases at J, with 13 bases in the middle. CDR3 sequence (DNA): TGCGCCAGCAGCTTAGTTTTCGTCAGCACAGATACGCAGTATTTT. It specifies CASSLVFVSTDTQYF.

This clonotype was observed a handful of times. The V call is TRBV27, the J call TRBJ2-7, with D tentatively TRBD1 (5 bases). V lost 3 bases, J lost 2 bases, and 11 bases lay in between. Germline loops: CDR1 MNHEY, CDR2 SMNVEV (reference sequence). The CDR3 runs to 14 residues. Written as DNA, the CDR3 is TGTGCCAGCAGTTTGGGCAGGGTCGCCTACGAGCAGTACTTC. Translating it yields CASSLGRVAYEQYF.

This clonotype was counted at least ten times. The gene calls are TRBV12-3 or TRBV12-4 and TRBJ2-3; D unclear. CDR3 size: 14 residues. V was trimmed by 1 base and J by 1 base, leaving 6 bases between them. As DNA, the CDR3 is TGTGCCAGCAGTTTAGGGCCGGGCACAGATACGCAGTATTTT. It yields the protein CASSLGPGTDTQYF.

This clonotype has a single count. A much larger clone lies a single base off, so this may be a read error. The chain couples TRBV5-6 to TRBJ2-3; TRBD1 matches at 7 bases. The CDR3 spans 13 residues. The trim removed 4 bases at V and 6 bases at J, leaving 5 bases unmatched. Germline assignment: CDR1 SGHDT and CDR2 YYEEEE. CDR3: CASSRGQSDTQYF. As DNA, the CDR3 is TGTGCCAGCAGCAGGGGACAGAGCGATACGCAGTATTTT. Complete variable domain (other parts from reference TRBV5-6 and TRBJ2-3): DAGVTQSPTHLIKTRGQQVTLRCSPKSGHDTVSWYQQALGQGPQFIFQYYEEEERQRGNFPDRFSGHQFPNYSSELNVNALLLGDSALYLCASSRGQSDTQYFGPGTRLTVL.

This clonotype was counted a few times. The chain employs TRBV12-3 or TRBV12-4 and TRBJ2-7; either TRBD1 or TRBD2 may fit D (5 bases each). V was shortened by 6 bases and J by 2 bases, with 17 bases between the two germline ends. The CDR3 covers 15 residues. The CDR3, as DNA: TGTGCCAGCAGAGAAACAAGGGGACGCGCCTACGAGCAGTACTTC. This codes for CASRETRGRAYEQYF.

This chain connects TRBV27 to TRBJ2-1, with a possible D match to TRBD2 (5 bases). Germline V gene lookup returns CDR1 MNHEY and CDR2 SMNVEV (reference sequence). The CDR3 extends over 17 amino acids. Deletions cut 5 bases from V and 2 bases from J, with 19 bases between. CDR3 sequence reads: CASSPGGLPMPYNEQFF. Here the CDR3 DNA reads TGTGCCAGCAGTCCAGGCGGACTGCCTATGCCCTACAATGAGCAGTTCTTC.

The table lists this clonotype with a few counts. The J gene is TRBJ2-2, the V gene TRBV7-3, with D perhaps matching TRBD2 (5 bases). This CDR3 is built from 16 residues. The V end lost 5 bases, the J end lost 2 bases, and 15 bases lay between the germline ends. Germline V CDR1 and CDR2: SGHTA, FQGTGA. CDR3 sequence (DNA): TGTGCCAGCAGCAAACACCGGGAACCAAACACCGGGGAGCTGTTTTTT. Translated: CASSKHREPNTGELFF.

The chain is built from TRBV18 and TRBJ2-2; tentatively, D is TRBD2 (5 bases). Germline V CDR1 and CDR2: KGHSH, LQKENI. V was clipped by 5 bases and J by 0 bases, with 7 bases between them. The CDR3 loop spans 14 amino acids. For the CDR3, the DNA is TGTGCCAGCTCAGAAGCGGCGAACACCGGGGAGCTGTTTTTT. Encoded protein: CASSEAANTGELFF.

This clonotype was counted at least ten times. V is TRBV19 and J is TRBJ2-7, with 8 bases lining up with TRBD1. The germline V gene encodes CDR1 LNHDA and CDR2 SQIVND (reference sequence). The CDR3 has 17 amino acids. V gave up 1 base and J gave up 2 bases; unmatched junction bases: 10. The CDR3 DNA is TGTGCCAGTAGTATAGCTATCTCGGGGACAGGCCCCTACGAGCAGTACTTC. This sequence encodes CASSIAISGTGPYEQYF.

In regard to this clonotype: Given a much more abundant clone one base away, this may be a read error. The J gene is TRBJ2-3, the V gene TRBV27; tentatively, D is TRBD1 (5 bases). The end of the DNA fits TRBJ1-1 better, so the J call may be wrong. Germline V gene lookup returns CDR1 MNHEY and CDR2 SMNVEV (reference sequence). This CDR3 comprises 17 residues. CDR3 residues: CASSYDPGGGSNAEAFF. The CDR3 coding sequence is TGTGCCAGCAGTTATGACCCGGGGGGTGGGTCCAACGCTGAAGCTTTCTTT.

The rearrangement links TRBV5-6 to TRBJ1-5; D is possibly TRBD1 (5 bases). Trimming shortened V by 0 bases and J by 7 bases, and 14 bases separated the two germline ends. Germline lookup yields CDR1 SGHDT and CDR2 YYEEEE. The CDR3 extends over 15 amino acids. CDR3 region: CASSLDRQRSQPQHF. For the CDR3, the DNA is TGTGCCAGCAGCTTGGACAGGCAAAGATCACAGCCCCAGCATTTT.

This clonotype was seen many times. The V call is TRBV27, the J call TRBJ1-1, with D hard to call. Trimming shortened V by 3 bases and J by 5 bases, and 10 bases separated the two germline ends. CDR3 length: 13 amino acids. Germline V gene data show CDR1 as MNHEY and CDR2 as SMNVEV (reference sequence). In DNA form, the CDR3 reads TGTGCCAGCAGTTTGGGTAGGATTACTGAAGCTTTCTTT. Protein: CASSLGRITEAFF.

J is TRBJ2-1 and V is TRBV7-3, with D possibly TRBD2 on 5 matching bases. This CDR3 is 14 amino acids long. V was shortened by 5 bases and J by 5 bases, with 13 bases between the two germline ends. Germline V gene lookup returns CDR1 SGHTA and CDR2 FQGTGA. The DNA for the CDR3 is TGTGCCAGCAGCCCGGGATTCCGGAACAATGAGCAGTTCTTC. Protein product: CASSPGFRNNEQFF.

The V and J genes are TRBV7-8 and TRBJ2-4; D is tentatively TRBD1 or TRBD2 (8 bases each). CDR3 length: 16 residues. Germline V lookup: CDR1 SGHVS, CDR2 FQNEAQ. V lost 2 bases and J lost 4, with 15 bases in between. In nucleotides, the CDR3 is TGTGCCAGCAGCTTACCAGGGGGCGGGAGGAAAAACATTCAGTACTTC. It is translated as CASSLPGGGRKNIQYF.

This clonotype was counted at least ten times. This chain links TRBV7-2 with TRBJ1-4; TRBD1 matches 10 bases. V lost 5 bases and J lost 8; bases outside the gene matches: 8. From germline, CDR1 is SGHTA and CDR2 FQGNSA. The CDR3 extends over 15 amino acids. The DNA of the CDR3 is TGTGCCAGCAGCCCGACAGGGGGCGATCAGGAAAAACTGTTTTTT. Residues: CASSPTGGDQEKLFF.

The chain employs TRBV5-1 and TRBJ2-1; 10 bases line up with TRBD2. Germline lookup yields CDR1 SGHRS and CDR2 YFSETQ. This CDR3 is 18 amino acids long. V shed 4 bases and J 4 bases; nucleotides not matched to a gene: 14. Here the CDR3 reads CASSIPSSGSVGYNEQFF. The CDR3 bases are TGCGCCAGCAGCATACCCTCTAGCGGGAGCGTGGGGTACAATGAGCAGTTCTTC.

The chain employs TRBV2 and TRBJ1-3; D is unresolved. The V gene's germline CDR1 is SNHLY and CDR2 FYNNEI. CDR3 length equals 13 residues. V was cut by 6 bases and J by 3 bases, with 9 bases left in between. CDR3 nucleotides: TGTGCCAGCAGAGGCCTGAGTGGAAACACCATATATTTT. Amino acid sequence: CASRGLSGNTIYF. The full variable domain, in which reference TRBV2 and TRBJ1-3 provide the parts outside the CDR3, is EPEVTQTPSHQVTQMGQEVILRCVPISNHLYFYWYRQILGQKVEFLVSFYNNEISEKSEIFDDQFSVERPDGSNFTLKIRSTKLEDSAMYFCASRGLSGNTIYFGEGSWLTVV.

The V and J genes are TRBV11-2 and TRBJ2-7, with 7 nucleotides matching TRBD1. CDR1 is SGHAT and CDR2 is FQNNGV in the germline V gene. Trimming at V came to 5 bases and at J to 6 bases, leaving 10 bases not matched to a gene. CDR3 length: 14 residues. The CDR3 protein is CASSNRDSHSEQYF. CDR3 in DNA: TGTGCCAGCAGCAACCGGGACAGCCACTCCGAGCAGTACTTC.

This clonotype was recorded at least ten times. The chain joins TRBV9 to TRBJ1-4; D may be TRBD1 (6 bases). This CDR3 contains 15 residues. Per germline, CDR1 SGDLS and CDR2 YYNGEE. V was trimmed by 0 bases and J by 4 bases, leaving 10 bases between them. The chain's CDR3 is CASSVARGLNEKLFF. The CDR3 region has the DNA TGTGCCAGCAGCGTAGCCAGGGGCCTTAATGAAAAACTGTTTTTT.

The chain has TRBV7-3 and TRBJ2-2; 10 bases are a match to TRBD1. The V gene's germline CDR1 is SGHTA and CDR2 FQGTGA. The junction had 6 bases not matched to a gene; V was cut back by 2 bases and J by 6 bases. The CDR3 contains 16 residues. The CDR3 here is CASSLGQGVSAGELFF. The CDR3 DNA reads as TGTGCCAGCAGCTTAGGACAGGGGGTCTCGGCCGGGGAGCTGTTTTTT.

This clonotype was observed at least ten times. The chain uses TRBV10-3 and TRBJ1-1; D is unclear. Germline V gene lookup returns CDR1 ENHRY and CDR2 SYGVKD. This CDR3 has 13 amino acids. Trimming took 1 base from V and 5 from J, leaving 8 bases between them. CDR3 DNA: TGTGCCATCAGTGAGTTGGAAAGGACTGAAGCTTTCTTT. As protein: CAISELERTEAFF.

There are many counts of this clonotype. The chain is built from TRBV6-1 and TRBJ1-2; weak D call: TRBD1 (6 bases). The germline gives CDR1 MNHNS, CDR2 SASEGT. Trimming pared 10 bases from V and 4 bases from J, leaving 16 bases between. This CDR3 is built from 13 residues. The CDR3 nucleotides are TGTGCCACTTTGGAAGGGGGTGCCTATGGCTACACCTTC. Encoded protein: CATLEGGAYGYTF.

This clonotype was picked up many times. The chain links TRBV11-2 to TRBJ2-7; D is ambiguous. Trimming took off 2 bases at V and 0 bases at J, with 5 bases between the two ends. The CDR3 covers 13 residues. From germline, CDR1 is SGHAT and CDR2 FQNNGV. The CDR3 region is CASSLPVSYEQYF. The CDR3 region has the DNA TGTGCCAGCAGCTTACCAGTCTCCTACGAGCAGTACTTC.

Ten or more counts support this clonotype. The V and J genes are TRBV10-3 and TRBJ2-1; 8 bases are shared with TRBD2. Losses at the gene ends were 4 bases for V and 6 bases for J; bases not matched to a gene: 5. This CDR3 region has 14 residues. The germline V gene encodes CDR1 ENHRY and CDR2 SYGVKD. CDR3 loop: CAISAGREGNEQFF. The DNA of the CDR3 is TGTGCCATCAGTGCCGGGAGGGAGGGCAATGAGCAGTTCTTC.

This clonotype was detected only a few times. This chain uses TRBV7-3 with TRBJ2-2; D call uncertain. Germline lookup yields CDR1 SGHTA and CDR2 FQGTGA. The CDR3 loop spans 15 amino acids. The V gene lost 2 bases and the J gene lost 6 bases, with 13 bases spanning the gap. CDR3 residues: CASSLFFAPAGELFF. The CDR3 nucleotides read TGTGCCAGCAGCTTATTTTTCGCCCCCGCCGGGGAGCTGTTTTTT.